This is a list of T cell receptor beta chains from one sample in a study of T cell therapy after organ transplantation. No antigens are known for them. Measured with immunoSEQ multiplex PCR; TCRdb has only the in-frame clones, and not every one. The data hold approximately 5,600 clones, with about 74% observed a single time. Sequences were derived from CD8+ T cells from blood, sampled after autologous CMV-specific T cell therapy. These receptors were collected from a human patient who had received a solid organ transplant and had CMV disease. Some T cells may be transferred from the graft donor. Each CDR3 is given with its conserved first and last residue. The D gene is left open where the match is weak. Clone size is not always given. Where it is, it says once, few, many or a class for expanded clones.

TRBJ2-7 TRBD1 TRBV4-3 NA CASSQDWTGAYEQYF TGCGCCAGCAGCCAAGATTGGACAGGAGCCTACGAGCAGTACTTC
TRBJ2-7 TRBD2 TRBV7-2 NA CASSSGTSGRSFRDEQYF TGTGCCAGCAGCTCCGGGACTAGCGGGAGATCCTTCCGCGACGAGCAGTACTTC
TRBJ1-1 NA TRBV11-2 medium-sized CASSFLRGGTEAFF TGTGCCAGCAGCTTCCTCAGGGGCGGAACTGAAGCTTTCTTT
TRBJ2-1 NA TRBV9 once CASSAGTLDNEQFF TGTGCCAGCAGCGCCGGGACGCTAGACAATGAGCAGTTCTTC
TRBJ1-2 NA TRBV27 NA CASSPTRGYYGYTF TGTGCCAGCAGTCCGACCAGGGGTTACTATGGCTACACCTTC
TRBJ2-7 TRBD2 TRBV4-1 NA CASSQEARAGSSYEQYF TGCGCCAGCAGCCAAGAAGCCCGAGCGGGGAGCTCCTACGAGCAGTACTTC
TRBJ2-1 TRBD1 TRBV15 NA CATSRDREYNEQFF TGTGCCACCAGCCGGGACAGGGAGTACAATGAGCAGTTCTTC
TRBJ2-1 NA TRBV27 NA CASSLGVYNEQFF TGTGCCAGCAGTTTAGGGGTATACAATGAGCAGTTCTTC
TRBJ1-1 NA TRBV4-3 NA CASSQDSGGNTEAFF TGCGCCAGCAGCCAAGATTCCGGCGGGAACACTGAAGCTTTCTTT
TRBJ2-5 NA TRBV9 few CASSVAGGISLETQYF TGTGCCAGCAGCGTAGCCGGCGGGATAAGTTTAGAGACCCAGTACTTC
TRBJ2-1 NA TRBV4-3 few CASSPGVAGGREQFF TGCGCCAGCAGCCCGGGGGTGGCAGGGGGAAGAGAGCAGTTCTTC
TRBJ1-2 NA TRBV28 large CASSFCFFCEDYEYGYTF TGTGCCAGCAGTTTTTGTTTTTTTTGTGAGGATTATGAGTATGGCTACACCTTC
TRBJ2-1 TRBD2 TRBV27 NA CASSLRAGSEQFF TGTGCCAGCAGTTTACGAGCGGGGAGTGAGCAGTTCTTC
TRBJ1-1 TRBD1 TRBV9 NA CASSAYGTGNTEAFF TGTGCCAGCAGCGCGTACGGGACAGGGAACACTGAAGCTTTCTTT
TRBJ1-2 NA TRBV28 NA CASSFPPEGNYGYTF TGTGCCAGCAGTTTTCCTCCTGAGGGGAACTATGGCTACACCTTC
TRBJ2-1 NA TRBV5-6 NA CASSLGVRLVDEQFF TGTGCCAGCAGCTTGGGTGTGCGGTTAGTAGACGAGCAGTTCTTC
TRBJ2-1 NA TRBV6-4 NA CASSIAQSGEQFF TGTGCCAGCAGTATAGCACAGTCCGGTGAGCAGTTCTTC
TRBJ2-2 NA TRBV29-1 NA CSVVPGTGELFF TGCAGCGTGGTGCCTGGGACCGGGGAGCTGTTTTTT
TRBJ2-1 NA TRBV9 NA CASSSPQGGSYNEQFF TGTGCCAGCAGCTCCCCCCAGGGGGGCTCCTACAATGAGCAGTTCTTC
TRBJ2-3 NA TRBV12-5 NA CASALGGPTDTQYF TGTGCTAGTGCTTTAGGAGGGCCCACAGATACGCAGTATTTT
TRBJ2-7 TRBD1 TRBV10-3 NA CAIKPGQGEYEQYF TGTGCCATCAAACCGGGACAGGGGGAATACGAGCAGTACTTC
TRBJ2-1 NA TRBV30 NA CAWSISAGTLKGNEQFF TGTGCCTGGAGTATTTCCGCCGGGACACTCAAGGGCAATGAGCAGTTCTTC